Reported below is one TCR beta chain. In the original analysis: Reference gene primer amplification gave estimated nucleated cell counts. TCRdb's table, derived via immunoSEQ multiplex PCR, lists solely in-frame clones and lacks some. From that table come the V and J calls and clone size; the DNA was used to work out D and trimming. The table has 200,000 to 250,000 clones, roughly 79% seen once. The source of the sample is a study of blood T cell repertoires in COVID-19. Study background: Both acute and convalescent COVID-19 samples were obtained from the United States, Italy and Spain. T cells, B-cell-depleted T cells, or PBMCs provided the cDNA or gDNA that served as material.

V was pared by 3 bases and J by 6 bases, with 11 bases between. Germline V gene lookup returns CDR1 DFQATT and CDR2 SNEGSKA (reference sequence). The CDR3 runs to 12 residues. Source material: peripheral blood. The TCR sequence derives from a woman of 80 years or more with acute or convalescent COVID-19. V gene TRBV20-1 combines with J gene TRBJ1-1; tentatively, D is TRBD1 (5 bases). The CDR3 loop reads CSASRGRAEAFF. In DNA form, the CDR3 reads TGCAGTGCTAGTCGGGGGAGGGCTGAAGCTTTCTTT.